One sample yielded the 8 T cell receptor beta chains listed below, sequenced in a study of read filtering for tumor transcriptome and immune sequencing. From 300 to 450 ng of RNA, a library with molecular barcoded alpha/delta and beta/gamma adaptors was made. TCRdb re-analysed the reads in MiXCR, keeping a single row per CDR3 protein. Counted here are roughly 130,000 distinct CDR3 sequences, 10% to 15% occurring once; the ten biggest clones make up approximately 10%. Sequencing used a population of CD138-negative cells sorted from bone marrow. The receptors here all came from a donor over 35 with multiple myeloma.

This chain joins TRBV7-3 and TRBJ2-7; D unresolved. This CDR3 has 13 residues. Between the trimmed V and J ends, which lost 1 base and 1 base, there was a span of 5 bases. Per the germline V gene, CDR1 is SGHTA and CDR2 is FQGTGA. CDR3 DNA: TGTGCCAGCAGCTTAAAGGGATCCTACGAGCAGTACTTC. It encodes CASSLKGSYEQYF.

There are many counts of this clonotype. V and J are TRBV9 and TRBJ2-2, with TRBD1 matching 7 bases. This CDR3 is built from 15 residues. Germline CDR1 SGDLS, CDR2 YYNGEE. With V trimmed by 3 bases and J by 1 base, 3 bases remained unmatched. CDR3 bases: TGTGCCAGCAGCGCCGGGACAGTGAACACCGGGGAGCTGTTTTTT. As protein: CASSAGTVNTGELFF.

This clonotype was seen many times. The chain joins TRBV30 to TRBJ2-6; tentative D call: TRBD2 (5 bases). Germline assignment: CDR1 GTSNPN and CDR2 SVGIG (reference sequence). Trimming stripped 1 base from V and 1 base from J, with 14 bases between. This CDR3 has 17 amino acids. The CDR3 is CAWSAPPRGSGANVLTF. The CDR3 DNA reads as TGTGCCTGGAGTGCCCCACCCCGGGGTTCTGGGGCCAACGTCCTGACTTTC.

There are many counts of this clonotype. V gene TRBV28 combines with J gene TRBJ2-3; D unresolved. V gave up 6 bases and J gave up 6 bases, with 13 bases separating them. CDR1 is MDHEN, CDR2 SYDVKM, per germline. The CDR3 has 13 residues. CDR3 protein: CASSLMGSDTQYF. The CDR3, as DNA: TGTGCCAGCAGCCTGATGGGGTCGGATACGCAGTATTTT.

The table lists this clonotype with many counts. The chain joins TRBV28 to TRBJ2-7, with 7 bases fitting TRBD2. The CDR3 is made up of 17 amino acids. CDR1 is MDHEN and CDR2 is SYDVKM in the germline V gene. V was pared by 6 bases and J by 4 bases, with 18 bases of the junction left unmatched. The CDR3 DNA follows: TGTGCCAGCAGCGCCAGGGAGGGGCGGCCTGGGGAGTACGAGCAGTACTTC. It yields the protein CASSAREGRPGEYEQYF. Using reference TRBV28 and TRBJ2-7 for the parts outside the CDR3, the full variable domain is DVKVTQSSRYLVKRTGEKVFLECVQDMDHENMFWYRQDPGLGLRLIYFSYDVKMKEKGDIPEGYSVSREKKERFSLILESASTNQTSMYLCASSAREGRPGEYEQYFGPGTRLTVT.

A remark on this clonotype: A much larger clone sits a single nucleotide away, making a read error possible. The chain employs TRBV5-1 and TRBJ1-5; D is undetermined. CDR3 length: 15 amino acids. Germline CDR1 is SGHRS and CDR2 is YFSETQ. The CDR3 protein is CASSLAGGINQPRHF. The CDR3 DNA reads as TGCGCCAGCAGCTTGGCCGGAGGGATCAATCAGCCCCGGCATTTT.

This clonotype has a count of ten or more. As DNA, the CDR3 is TGTGCCAGCAGCTTACTAGCGGGGGGGCCAAATGAGCAGTTCTTC. It is translated as CASSLLAGGPNEQFF. The gene calls are TRBV11-2 and TRBJ2-1, with 12 positions matching TRBD2. Unmatched junction bases numbered 3, after V lost 2 bases and J lost 7 bases. Germline V gene sequence: CDR1 SGHAT, CDR2 FQNNGV. This CDR3 region has 15 residues.

About this clonotype: With a much larger clone just one base away, this may be a read error. V usage is TRBV7-2 and J usage is TRBJ1-2, with TRBD1 identical over 7 bases. The CDR3 spans 14 residues. Germline assignment: CDR1 SGHTA and CDR2 FQGNSA. The V and J ends lost 6 bases and 5 bases, in that order; junction bases with no gene match: 9. CDR3 amino acids: CASSPEGQPYGYTF. For the CDR3, the DNA is TGTGCCAGCAGTCCAGAGGGACAGCCTTATGGCTACACCTTC.